The rows below give T cell receptor beta chains drawn from one sample of a study of cytomegalovirus exposure and HLA in healthy donors. Assay used: immunoSEQ multiplex PCR; TCRdb lists only in-frame clones, some missing. The sample gives about 170,000 clones, approximately 81% of which show up once; approximately 1.6% is in the top ten. Sample: PBMCs. All receptors come from a male donor in good health and CMV-seronegative. Each CDR3 is given without its conserved first and last residue. The D gene is left open where the match is weak.

v_gene	d_gene	j_gene	CDR3aa
TRBV4-3	-	TRBJ2-7	ASSPYVGGESTYEQY
TRBV29-1	-	TRBJ2-3	SVEGGGSTDTQY
TRBV7-3	TRBD2	TRBJ2-3	ASSSGLAGETQY
TRBV20-1	-	TRBJ2-7	SASSAYEQY
TRBV7-9	TRBD1	TRBJ1-2	ASSHPGQGIGGYT
TRBV7-2	TRBD2	TRBJ2-7	ASVRSSGSYEQY
TRBV29-1	TRBD1	-	SGGGQGTYEQY
TRBV2	TRBD2	TRBJ2-1	AKHGTSPAEEQF
TRBV11-2	-	TRBJ2-7	ASSSSRGTYEQY
TRBV27	-	TRBJ1-1	ASSLVGRGTEAF
TRBV18	-	TRBJ1-4	ASSRGGQANEKLF
TRBV19	TRBD2	TRBJ2-1	ASSISSGSGNEQF
TRBV27	-	TRBJ1-1	ASSSPGGDQNTEAF
TRBV18	-	TRBJ1-5	ASSPLQGVSQPQH
TRBV7-3	-	TRBJ2-1	ASSFGSLNNEQF
TRBV9	-	TRBJ1-1	ASSGGGEAF
TRBV14	-	TRBJ2-3	ASSQRASTDTQY
TRBV11-3	-	TRBJ2-7	ASSPKEGSYEQY
TRBV4-1	-	TRBJ2-5	ASSQGGNGQY
TRBV6-5	TRBD1	TRBJ1-1	ASSWTGGNTEAF
TRBV18	-	TRBJ2-7	ASSPGTVHEQY
TRBV7-2	-	TRBJ1-2	ASSLTSANYGYT
TRBV7-6	TRBD2	TRBJ2-3	ASSLLSSGGSRDTQY
TRBV5-4	-	TRBJ2-1	ASSLGADQDNEQF
TRBV19	TRBD1	TRBJ2-1	ASSAPPGQRYNEQF
TRBV12-5	TRBD2	TRBJ2-7	ASASGRSHEQY
TRBV7-6	TRBD1	TRBJ1-3	ASSLGQGKGNTIY
TRBV2	TRBD1	TRBJ2-3	ASSVDRGKGTDTQY
TRBV28	TRBD1	TRBJ2-1	ASSDRGIKDNEQF
TRBV6-6	-	TRBJ1-1	ASSYAEGGNTEAF
TRBV6-6	-	TRBJ1-1	ASSPVVNTEAF
TRBV11-2	-	TRBJ2-3	ASSPGLRGPDTQY
TRBV9	-	TRBJ1-1	ASSVAGGGLRTEAF
TRBV19	-	TRBJ1-6	ASSLWMDSPNSPLH
TRBV7-9	-	TRBJ2-1	SSSLTGTRNEQF
TRBV5-1	TRBD1	TRBJ1-1	ASSLAGQGATEAF
TRBV25-1	TRBD1	TRBJ2-7	ASSVPGDRTYEQY
TRBV4-1	TRBD1	TRBJ2-7	ASSPGQGRYYEQY
TRBV5-4	-	TRBJ2-2	ASRPRGLNTGELF
TRBV28	TRBD1	TRBJ2-7	ASIDTGTGFSYEQY
TRBV28	TRBD2	TRBJ2-7	ASSSQASGSYEQY
TRBV7-9	-	TRBJ2-7	SSSLPDGKSVREQY
TRBV7-7	-	TRBJ2-7	ASSFRLGNDEQY
TRBV10-3	TRBD2	TRBJ2-3	AISETSASTDTQY
TRBV19	-	TRBJ2-5	ASSIETQGTQY
TRBV7-8	TRBD1	TRBJ2-2	ASSLGGPQGLSQNTGELF
TRBV6-6	TRBD1	TRBJ2-4	ASGRGQGNKNIQY
TRBV5-1	TRBD1	TRBJ1-4	ASSLAGQPNEKLF
TRBV7-9	-	TRBJ2-1	SSSLLGRGHYNEQF
TRBV5-6	TRBD1	-	ASSSKGQELYEQY
TRBV10-3	-	TRBJ2-1	ACGGADGGYNEQF
TRBV4-2	-	TRBJ2-7	ASSQDRSGANNYEQY
TRBV6-1	-	TRBJ2-7	ASSEQGPRAEQY
TRBV19	-	TRBJ2-3	ASSTADTQY